These T cell receptor beta chains were read from a single sample in a study of T cell clones after liver transplantation. The assay was immunoSEQ multiplex PCR, and TCRdb's table has in-frame clones only and misses some. The top ten clones hold about 0.45% of a sample with about 85,000 clones, about 84% of them seen once. The source was CD4+ T cells from blood, collected 45 to 46 months after liver transplant. These receptors all stem from a human patient who received a liver transplant. The T cells may partly be graft donor cells. CDR3s include the opening cysteine and the closing phenylalanine or tryptophan. A D gene is named only where the DNA matches it firmly. Not all rows give a size; the values are once, few, many and, for expanded clones, a class.

V	size	J	D	DNA	CDR3
TRBV10-2	.	TRBJ2-7	TRBD1	TGCGCCAGCAGGAGAATAACCGGGACAGGAACCTACGAGCAGTACTTC	CASRRITGTGTYEQYF
TRBV19	.	TRBJ1-5	TRBD1	TGTGCCAGTACCAACCGTGGGACAGGGGCCTTCAATCAGCCCCAGCATTTT	CASTNRGTGAFNQPQHF
TRBV19	.	TRBJ1-3	.	TGTGCCAGTAGTCGAAACAGGGATACTGGAAACACCATATATTTT	CASSRNRDTGNTIYF
TRBV28	.	TRBJ1-2	.	TGTGCCAGCAGTACTAACTATGGCTACACCTTC	CASSTNYGYTF
TRBV18	once	TRBJ1-3	.	TGTGCCAGCTCACAAGTACCTTCTGGAAACACCATATATTTT	CASSQVPSGNTIYF
TRBV15	.	TRBJ2-2	TRBD1	TGTGCCACCCGCCGACAGGGACAAACCGGGGAGCTGTTTTTT	CATRRQGQTGELFF
TRBV5-6	.	TRBJ2-7	TRBD1	TGTGCCAGCAGCTCACCGGACAGGGGGGTTTACGAGCAGTACTTC	CASSSPDRGVYEQYF
TRBV18	.	TRBJ1-1	.	TGTGCCAGCTCCGTACTAAGTATGAGACAGGTGAACACTGAAGCTTTCTTT	CASSVLSMRQVNTEAFF
TRBV18	.	TRBJ2-7	TRBD1	TGTGCCAGCTCACGTCCCGGGACAGGGAGCAGCGAGCAGTACTTC	CASSRPGTGSSEQYF
TRBV9	many	TRBJ2-3	TRBD2	TGTGCCAGCAGCGTAGGGGGACTAGCGGGAGCAGGGAGCACAGATACGCAGTATTTT	CASSVGGLAGAGSTDTQYF
TRBV10-3	.	TRBJ2-5	TRBD2	TGTGCCATCAGTGAGTCGGCTAGCGGGAGGGTGGTCGAGACCCAGTACTTC	CAISESASGRVVETQYF
TRBV2	.	TRBJ1-1	.	TGTGCCAGCACAGGTGGGCGGTTGAACACTGAAGCTTTCTTT	CASTGGRLNTEAFF
TRBV7-2	.	TRBJ1-5	.	TGTGCCAGCAGTCAGGGAAACAATCAGCCCCAGCATTTT	CASSQGNNQPQHF